This passage covers 10 T cell receptor beta chains from one sample sequenced in a study of OX40 agonist ivuxolimab in advanced cancers. Some clones are missing from TCRdb's copy, which holds only in-frame ones; the method was immunoSEQ multiplex PCR. The top ten clones hold around 23% of a sample with 35,000 to 45,000 clones, 82% of them seen once. This specimen consisted of CD4+ or CD8+ T cells sorted from blood, obtained in a trial of the OX40 agonist ivuxolimab. The source is an adult with an advanced solid tumor such as melanoma, head and neck, liver or kidney cancer.

The gene calls are TRBV15 and TRBJ2-5; D is undetermined. The assigned J gene may be wrong: the sequence end matches TRBJ2-7 better. The V gene's germline CDR1 is LNHNV and CDR2 YYDKDF (reference sequence). The length of the CDR3 is 15 residues. CDR3 coding DNA: TGTGCCACCAGCAGAGATAAACTAAATTCCTACGAGCAGTACTTC. Translation: CATSRDKLNSYEQYF.

The J gene is TRBJ1-5, the V gene TRBV18; possibly TRBD1 for D (5 bases). Trimming took off 2 bases at V and 7 bases at J, with 12 bases between the two ends. This CDR3 has 14 residues. The V gene's germline CDR1 is KGHSH and CDR2 LQKENI. CDR3 amino acids: CASSPSGSGQPQHF. For the CDR3, the DNA is TGTGCCAGCTCACCATCAGGGTCGGGCCAGCCCCAGCATTTT.

The chain employs TRBV7-7 and TRBJ2-3, with unresolved D. Per the germline V gene, CDR1 is SSHAT and CDR2 is FNYEAQ (reference sequence). Trimming removed 2 bases at V and 5 bases at J, with 14 bases between. The CDR3 has 15 residues. CDR3 protein: CASSLLSSPGDTQYF. The CDR3 DNA sequence: TGTGCCAGCAGCTTATTGAGTAGTCCGGGAGATACGCAGTATTTT.

The chain links TRBV10-3 to TRBJ2-1; the D gene is possibly TRBD1 (6 bases). V was clipped by 6 bases and J by 10 bases, with 25 bases between them. Germline lookup yields CDR1 ENHRY and CDR2 SYGVKD. CDR3 length: 16 residues. The DNA for the CDR3 is TGTGCCATCAGCGAGGACAGTAAGGGGGTCTACCCGGAGCAGTTCTTC. It encodes CAISEDSKGVYPEQFF.

The V and J genes are TRBV6-5 and TRBJ2-7; no clear D. The germline CDR1 and CDR2 sequences are MNHEY and SVGAGI. The CDR3 is 13 amino acids. V lost 2 bases and J lost 3, with 8 bases in between. The CDR3 bases are TGTGCCAGCAGTTACGCGGTGGGCTACGAGCAGTACTTC. Encoded protein: CASSYAVGYEQYF.

The rearrangement joins TRBV9 to TRBJ2-7; possible D gene TRBD2, 6 bases. The CDR3 loop spans 14 amino acids. Germline values: CDR1 SGDLS, CDR2 YYNGEE. V gave up 0 bases and J gave up 7 bases, with 14 bases separating them. Here the CDR3 DNA reads TGTGCCAGCAGCGTAGGAGCCGAGGAGGGGGAGCAGTACTTC. The encoded protein is CASSVGAEEGEQYF.

The V gene is TRBV9, the J gene TRBJ2-3, with unresolved D. Germline V gives CDR1 SGDLS, CDR2 YYNGEE. V shed 3 bases and J shed 2 bases, with 7 bases lying between them. This CDR3 spans 13 amino acids. The CDR3 DNA is TGTGCCAGCAGCGGGACCACCACAGATACGCAGTATTTT. Its protein product is CASSGTTTDTQYF.

The rearrangement uses TRBV28 and TRBJ1-2, with 10 bases aligning to TRBD1. The germline CDR1 and CDR2 sequences are MDHEN and SYDVKM. The junction had 11 bases not matched to a gene; V was cut back by 6 bases and J by 10 bases. The CDR3 is made up of 14 amino acids. This CDR3 reads CASSRQGASWNYTF. CDR3 bases: TGTGCCAGCAGCCGACAGGGGGCCTCCTGGAACTACACCTTC.

This clone showed up just once. This chain connects TRBV7-2 to TRBJ2-7, with TRBD2 matching 14 bases. The V segment lost 5 bases and the J segment 9 bases; nucleotides outside the gene matches: 6. CDR1 and CDR2 (germline): SGHTA, FQGNSA. The CDR3 totals 14 residues. The CDR3 protein is CASSPGLAGDRQYF. CDR3 coding DNA: TGTGCCAGCAGCCCGGGACTAGCGGGAGACAGGCAGTACTTC.

V and J are TRBV27 and TRBJ1-1; possibly TRBD1 for D (6 bases). Trimming took 2 bases from V and 1 from J, leaving 8 bases between them. The CDR3 has 14 residues. Germline assignment: CDR1 MNHEY and CDR2 SMNVEV (reference sequence). Here the CDR3 DNA reads TGTGCCAGCAGTTTAGTCAGGGGGAACACTGAAGCTTTCTTT. Encoded protein: CASSLVRGNTEAFF.